This section outlines one T cell receptor (beta chain) sequence together with its context. These data belong to a study of cytomegalovirus exposure and HLA in healthy donors. PCR used 60 Vbeta primers and 13 Jbeta primers. The data were produced by immunoSEQ multiplex PCR, yet TCRdb's version contains in-frame clones alone and is incomplete. Here the sample spans 150,000 to 200,000 clones, roughly 74% being singletons. Germline trimming cut 1 base from V and 7 bases from J; bases unmatched to any gene: 4. This CDR3 contains 14 residues. Germline CDR1 reads SGHRS; CDR2 reads YFSETQ. Sequences were obtained from PBMCs. The TCR was taken from a female donor in good health and CMV-seronegative. The rearrangement joins TRBV5-1 to TRBJ2-1; 8 bases match TRBD2. The CDR3 region is CASSLMGLENEQFF. The DNA of the CDR3 is TGCGCCAGCAGCTTGATGGGACTAGAAAATGAGCAGTTCTTC.